The 13 T cell receptor beta chains in this list originate from one sample, sequenced in a study of cytomegalovirus exposure and HLA in healthy donors. Amplification used 60 Vbeta primers and 13 Jbeta primers. The method was immunoSEQ multiplex PCR; TCRdb's version includes in-frame clones alone and lacks a portion of them. The sample shows some 130,000 clones, just under 80% of them seen only once. The sample was PBMCs. All receptors come from a woman aged 18-29 years in good health and CMV-seronegative.

J is TRBJ2-7 and V is TRBV15; weak D call: TRBD2 (5 bases). V gave up 3 bases and J gave up 0 bases, with 12 bases separating them. CDR1 is LNHNV, CDR2 YYDKDF, per germline (reference sequence). CDR3 length: 15 amino acids. CDR3 DNA sequence: TGTGCCACCAGCAGGGGTGGACTGAGCTCCTACGAGCAGTACTTC. As protein: CATSRGGLSSYEQYF.

The chain is built from TRBV4-1 and TRBJ2-3, with 7 positions matching TRBD2. V was pared by 3 bases and J by 0 bases, with 6 bases of the junction left unmatched. The CDR3 has 16 residues. The germline V gene has CDR1 MGHRA and CDR2 YSYEKL. CDR3 nucleotides: TGCGCCAGCAGCCATCCGACTAGCTCTAGCACAGATACGCAGTATTTT. Its translation: CASSHPTSSSTDTQYF.

V and J are TRBV5-5 and TRBJ1-5; a weak D match, TRBD1 (6 bases). Trimming took 4 bases from V and 7 from J, leaving 18 bases between them. Germline CDR1 SGHKS, CDR2 YYEKEE (reference sequence). The CDR3 has 15 amino acids. The CDR3, as DNA: TGTGCCAGCAGCGATTCCGGGACACCGGGGCAGCCCCAGCATTTT. This encodes CASSDSGTPGQPQHF. The full variable domain, rest sourced from reference TRBV5-5 and TRBJ1-5, is DAGVTQSPTHLIKTRGQQVTLRCSPISGHKSVSWYQQVLGQGPQFIFQYYEKEERGRGNFPDRFSARQFPNYSSELNVNALLLGDSALYLCASSDSGTPGQPQHFGDGTRLSIL.

V and J are TRBV11-2 and TRBJ2-7; the match to TRBD2 covers 12 bases. Germline V gives CDR1 SGHAT, CDR2 FQNNGV. The length of the CDR3 is 15 residues. V trimming: 5 bases; J trimming: 2 bases; junction bases outside the gene matches: 4. This CDR3 reads CASSPWTSGTYEQYF. The CDR3 region has the DNA TGTGCCAGCAGCCCATGGACTAGCGGGACCTACGAGCAGTACTTC.

This clone has just one count. The gene calls are TRBV2 and TRBJ2-5; D perhaps matches TRBD2 (6 bases). Trimming took 3 bases from V and 4 from J, leaving 6 bases between them. Germline loops: CDR1 SNHLY, CDR2 FYNNEI. The CDR3 extends over 12 amino acids. The CDR3 coding sequence is TGTGCCAGCAGTGAGGGGGGAGAGACCCAGTACTTC. Protein product: CASSEGGETQYF.

The chain joins TRBV29-1 to TRBJ2-7; TRBD2 is a possible D gene (5 bases). The CDR3 is made up of 13 amino acids. Germline V lookup: CDR1 SQVTM, CDR2 ANQGSEA. Deletions cut 4 bases from V and 7 bases from J, with 17 bases between. For the CDR3, the DNA is TGCAGCGTTGTTGACCGGGAAACGCGGGAGCAGTACTTC. This gives the protein CSVVDRETREQYF.

The V call is TRBV5-1, the J call TRBJ2-2; TRBD1 aligns across 8 bases. The CDR3 runs to 14 residues. CDR1 and CDR2 from the germline V gene are SGHRS and YFSETQ. The V and J ends lost 6 bases and 1 base, in that order; junction bases with no gene match: 2. CDR3 in amino acids: CASTGTGNTGELFF. Written as DNA, the CDR3 is TGCGCCAGCACCGGGACAGGGAACACCGGGGAGCTGTTTTTT.

The CDR3 nucleotides are TGTGCCAGCAGTTTCGAGGGAAACTATGGCTACACCTTC. Translated, it gives CASSFEGNYGYTF. This chain links TRBV27 with TRBJ1-2; D remains unclear. V lost 3 bases and J 2 bases, leaving 7 bases between the germline ends. Germline CDR1 is MNHEY and CDR2 is SMNVEV (reference sequence). The CDR3 covers 13 residues.

V gene TRBV6-1 combines with J gene TRBJ2-7; D possibly corresponds to TRBD2 (6 bases). Trimming stripped 10 bases from V and 4 bases from J, with 17 bases between. Germline V gives CDR1 MNHNS, CDR2 SASEGT. This CDR3 comprises 13 residues. The CDR3 region is CATGRGGGYEQYF. The DNA for the CDR3 is TGTGCCACCGGGCGGGGTGGAGGATACGAGCAGTACTTC.

This rearrangement joins TRBV7-9 to TRBJ2-7; 12 nucleotides agree with TRBD2. J gave up 8 bases and V 5 bases, and 10 bases lay outside the gene matches. Looked up from germline, CDR1 is SEHNR and CDR2 is FQNEAQ (reference sequence). This CDR3 spans 15 amino acids. The CDR3 bases are TGTGCCAGCAGCCAGACCCTAGCGGGAGGGCCGAAGCAGTACTTC. This codes for CASSQTLAGGPKQYF.

V gene TRBV9 combines with J gene TRBJ1-2, with no clear D. V was trimmed by 6 bases and J by 13 bases, leaving 16 bases between them. CDR3 length: 11 residues. Germline V lookup: CDR1 SGDLS, CDR2 YYNGEE. In DNA, the CDR3 is TGTGCCAGCACCCCGACACCCATGGCCACCTTC. This gives the protein CASTPTPMATF.

The chain has TRBV14 and TRBJ2-5; 9 bases match TRBD1. Germline CDR1 and CDR2: SGHDN and FVKESK. This CDR3 is 14 amino acids long. The trim removed 5 bases at V and 4 bases at J, leaving 5 bases unmatched. The CDR3, as DNA: TGTGCCAGCAGCTGGGACAGGGTAGTAGAGACCCAGTACTTC. It specifies CASSWDRVVETQYF.

This clone was counted only a few times. V is TRBV30 and J is TRBJ2-7, with 8 positions matching TRBD2. The CDR3 loop spans 14 amino acids. V dropped 5 bases and J dropped 2; count of bases not matched to a gene: 8. Germline CDR1 GTSNPN, CDR2 SVGIG (reference sequence). The CDR3 region is CAWDKAGGAYEQYF. The DNA for the CDR3 is TGTGCCTGGGATAAGGCGGGGGGAGCCTACGAGCAGTACTTC.